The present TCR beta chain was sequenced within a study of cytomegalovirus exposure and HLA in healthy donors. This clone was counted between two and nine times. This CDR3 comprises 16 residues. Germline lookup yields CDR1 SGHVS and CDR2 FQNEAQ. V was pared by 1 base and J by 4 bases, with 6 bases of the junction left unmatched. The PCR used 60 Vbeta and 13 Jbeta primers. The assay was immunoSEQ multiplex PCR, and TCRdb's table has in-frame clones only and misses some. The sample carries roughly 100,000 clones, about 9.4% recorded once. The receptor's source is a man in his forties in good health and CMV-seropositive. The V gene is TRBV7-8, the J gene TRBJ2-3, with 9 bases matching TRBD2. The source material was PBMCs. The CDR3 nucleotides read TGTGCCAGCAGCTTAGTTTCGCTAGCGGGATCAGATACGCAGTATTTT. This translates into CASSLVSLAGSDTQYF.